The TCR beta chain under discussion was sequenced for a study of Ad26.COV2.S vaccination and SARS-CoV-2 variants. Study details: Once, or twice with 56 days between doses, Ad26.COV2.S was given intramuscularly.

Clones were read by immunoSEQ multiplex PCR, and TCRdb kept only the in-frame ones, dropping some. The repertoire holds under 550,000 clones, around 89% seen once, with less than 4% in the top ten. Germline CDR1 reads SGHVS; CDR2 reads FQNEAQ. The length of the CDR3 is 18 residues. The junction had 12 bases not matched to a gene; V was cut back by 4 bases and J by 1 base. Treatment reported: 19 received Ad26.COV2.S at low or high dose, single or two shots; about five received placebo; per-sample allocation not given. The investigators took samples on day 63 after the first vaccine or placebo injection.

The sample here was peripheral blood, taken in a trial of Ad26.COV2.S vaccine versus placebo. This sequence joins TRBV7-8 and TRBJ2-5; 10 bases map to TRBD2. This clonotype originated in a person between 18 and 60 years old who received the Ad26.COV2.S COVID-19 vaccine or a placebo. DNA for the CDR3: TGTGCCAGCAGCTGGGGGTTGGCTAGCGGGGGAATCCAAGAGACCCAGTACTTC. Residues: CASSWGLASGGIQETQYF.